This T cell receptor (beta chain) was recovered during a study of identical twins. V shed 4 bases and J shed 5 bases, with 15 bases lying between them. Germline V CDR1 and CDR2: SGHRS, YFSETQ. This CDR3 contains 15 residues. The table lists this clonotype with a few counts. TCRdb called the 5' RACE reads again in MiXCR, with one record for every CDR3 protein. The sample shows 500,000 or so distinct CDR3 sequences, approximately 15% of them seen only once. These data were also filed under a second study, of yellow fever vaccine responses in identical twins.

Material: CD4+ T cells sorted from blood. The gene calls are TRBV5-1 and TRBJ2-2; D is perhaps TRBD1 (6 bases). This TCR was recovered from a young woman in good health. This chain's CDR3 is CASSETGAITGELFF. The CDR3 DNA reads TGCGCCAGCAGCGAGACAGGAGCGATAACCGGGGAGCTGTTTTTT.